These 4 T cell receptor beta chains originate from one sample sequenced in a study of HIV-infected patients and healthy controls. MiXCR was run by TCRdb on the 5' RACE reads, yielding one entry per CDR3 protein. The top ten hold approximately 35% of the sample, which has roughly 18,000 distinct CDR3 sequences, roughly 19% seen once. The sequencing sample was made of CD8+ T cells from blood. The receptor set was obtained from a human donor in good health.

The chain carries TRBV19 and TRBJ1-1; 9 bases are a match to TRBD1. The ends lost 5 bases at V and 6 bases at J; junction bases unmatched: 7. CDR3 length equals 14 residues. Germline loops: CDR1 LNHDA, CDR2 SQIVND (reference sequence). In nucleotides, the CDR3 is TGTGCCAGTAGTGCCCACAGGGGGCGGCCTGAAGCTTTCTTT. Translating it yields CASSAHRGRPEAFF.

This chain uses TRBV4-1 with TRBJ2-7, with TRBD2 identical over 7 bases. This CDR3 is built from 15 residues. From germline, CDR1 is MGHRA and CDR2 YSYEKL. The junction had 6 bases not matched to a gene; V was cut back by 3 bases and J by 1 base. The chain's CDR3 is CASSQPGLPSYEQYF. The CDR3 nucleotides are TGCGCCAGCAGCCAGCCGGGACTACCATCCTACGAGCAGTACTTC.

By frequency in the sample, this clonotype is medium-sized. The chain links TRBV10-2 to TRBJ1-5, with D possibly being TRBD1 (5 bases). Per the germline V gene, CDR1 is WSHSY and CDR2 is SAAADI. This CDR3 comprises 13 residues. V was cut by 2 bases and J by 7 bases, with 9 bases left in between. The CDR3 sequence: CASSEARGQPQHF. The CDR3, as DNA: TGCGCCAGCAGTGAGGCACGGGGCCAGCCCCAGCATTTT.

This chain uses TRBV19 with TRBJ2-7, with TRBD2 matching over 9 bases. This CDR3 has 14 amino acids. Germline values: CDR1 LNHDA, CDR2 SQIVND (reference sequence). V shed 5 bases, J shed 0 bases, and the junction held 2 bases outside the gene matches. The CDR3 DNA sequence: TGTGCCAGTAGTCCTAGCGGGACCTCCTACGAGCAGTACTTC. Translating it yields CASSPSGTSYEQYF.